This T cell receptor (beta chain) was identified during a study of blood T cell repertoires in COVID-19. Looking at the study overall: The United States, Italy and Spain supplied acute and convalescent COVID-19 samples.

The germline gives CDR1 GTSNPN, CDR2 SVGIG (reference sequence). CDR3 length: 12 amino acids. Trimming removed 4 bases from V and 5 bases from J, with 11 bases in between. As originally analysed: Estimation of nucleated cell counts relied on the amplification of reference gene primers. TCRdb keeps only in-frame clones here, not all; method: immunoSEQ multiplex PCR. The DNA was the basis for D and trimming; V, J and clone size are from that table. Of around 130,000 clones listed, around four fifths were seen once; the top ten hold about 9.6%. Material: peripheral blood. The chain employs TRBV30 and TRBJ1-1; D is undetermined. The clonotype comes from a middle-aged man with active or convalescent COVID-19. For the CDR3, the DNA is TGTGCCTGGACCCCGGGAAAAACTGAAGCTTTCTTT. Its protein is CAWTPGKTEAFF.